The source of this TCR beta chain is a study of CD8+ T cells in alopecia areata. Extraction and reverse transcription of RNA yielded cDNA as the sequencing template. Assay used: immunoSEQ multiplex PCR; TCRdb lists only in-frame clones, some missing. The profile shows 150,000 to 200,000 clones, 67% of them singletons. Looked up from germline, CDR1 is MGHDK and CDR2 is SYGVNS. The CDR3 is made up of 15 amino acids. Trimming stripped 4 bases from V and 6 bases from J, with 17 bases between. The chain joins TRBV25-1 to TRBJ2-3, with D tentatively TRBD2 (5 bases). This material consisted of CD8+ T cells sorted from blood, taken at week 0. This TCR came from a human donor with alopecia areata. CDR3 residues: CASSAMRRGADTQYF. DNA of the CDR3: TGTGCCAGCAGTGCCATGCGTCGGGGAGCGGATACGCAGTATTTT.